A single sample is the source of the 15 T cell receptor beta chains below, sequenced in a study of naive and memory T cell subsets. Treatment here: skin biopsy from PPD injection site in Mantoux-positive individual. A UMI-containing oligonucleotide was joined by 3' ligation to the TCR cDNA template. Ligated cDNA underwent four rounds of PCR with nested alpha and beta constant region primers and SP2. Each CDR3 protein is one row after TCRdb ran MiXCR on the UMI-ligation and nested PCR reads. The sample records more than 30,000 distinct CDR3 sequences, approximately 11% being singletons. This material consisted of skin, taken from a tuberculin skin test site. Receptors were obtained from an adult in good health.

This clonotype was seen only once. CDR3 DNA: TGTGCCAGCTCACCACCTGCCACAGGGAATGAGCAGTTCTTC. It codes for CASSPPATGNEQFF. The chain employs TRBV18 and TRBJ2-1; D is possibly TRBD1 (6 bases). V lost 0 bases to trimming and J lost 7 bases, with 10 bases between them. CDR1 KGHSH and CDR2 LQKENI come from the germline V gene. The CDR3 runs to 14 residues.

Only a few counts were recorded for this clonotype. The rearrangement links TRBV4-2 to TRBJ2-5; 12 nucleotides align to TRBD2. Germline CDR1 LGHNA, CDR2 YNFKEQ. The V segment lost 5 bases and the J segment 0 bases; nucleotides outside the gene matches: 13. CDR3 length equals 19 residues. The CDR3 loop reads CASSIIPGLAGQYQETQYF. The CDR3 DNA reads TGTGCCAGCAGCATAATACCCGGACTAGCGGGGCAGTACCAAGAGACCCAGTACTTC.

This clonotype appeared a few times. The rearrangement uses TRBV29-1 and TRBJ2-7; TRBD1 aligns across 9 bases. The V gene end was trimmed by 4 bases and the J gene end by 6 bases; junction bases not matched to a gene: 4. The CDR3 loop spans 12 amino acids. The germline V gene has CDR1 SQVTM and CDR2 ANQGSEA. The CDR3 bases are TGCAGCGTTGGCGGGACAGGGAGCGAGCAGTACTTC. Its translation is CSVGGTGSEQYF.

Many counts were recorded for this clonotype. The V and J genes are TRBV28 and TRBJ2-2, with D maybe TRBD2 (6 bases). Germline V gene data show CDR1 as MDHEN and CDR2 as SYDVKM. This CDR3 has 16 amino acids. V dropped 6 bases and J dropped 0 bases, with 14 bases sitting between them. The CDR3 here is CASSSLEGANTGELFF. DNA of the CDR3: TGTGCCAGCAGCTCATTGGAGGGCGCGAACACCGGGGAGCTGTTTTTT.

This clonotype was counted only a few times. This chain links TRBV4-1 with TRBJ2-2; D ambiguous. The germline V gene encodes CDR1 MGHRA and CDR2 YSYEKL. The length of the CDR3 is 14 residues. V was cut by 2 bases and J by 2 bases, with 6 bases left in between. This CDR3 reads CASSQSSNTGELFF. As DNA, the CDR3 is TGCGCCAGCAGCCAATCGAGTAACACCGGGGAGCTGTTTTTT.

This clonotype has at least ten counts. CDR3 DNA: TGCGCCAGCAGTGACACTAGCCTTGAGCAGTTCTTC. Residues: CASSDTSLEQFF. The rearrangement links TRBV10-2 to TRBJ2-1; maybe TRBD2 (6 bases). Germline V gene sequence: CDR1 WSHSY, CDR2 SAAADI. The length of the CDR3 is 12 residues. Between the trimmed V and J ends, which lost 3 bases and 9 bases, there was a span of 9 bases.

This clonotype was counted ten times or more. This chain connects TRBV6-5 to TRBJ2-7, with no clear D. V was trimmed by 10 bases and J by 3 bases, leaving 10 bases between them. CDR3 size: 11 residues. Germline lookup yields CDR1 MNHEY and CDR2 SVGAGI. CDR3 nucleotide sequence: TGTGCCACTGGGCCGATCTACGAGCAGTACTTC. As protein: CATGPIYEQYF.

This clonotype has ten or more counts. The gene calls are TRBV2 and TRBJ1-1; TRBD1 might be the D (6 bases). There are 12 residues in the CDR3. The V end was cut by 8 bases, the J end by 1 base, with 8 bases between. Germline lookup yields CDR1 SNHLY and CDR2 FYNNEI. The CDR3 sequence: CASGGRNTEAFF. CDR3 DNA sequence: TGTGCCAGCGGGGGGCGGAACACTGAAGCTTTCTTT.

This clonotype has ten or more counts. The chain recombines TRBV11-3 with TRBJ2-2; no clear D gene. With 5 bases removed from V and 2 bases from J, the gap between germline ends came to 12 bases. From germline, CDR1 is SGHNT and CDR2 YENEEA. The CDR3 runs to 15 residues. The CDR3 region has the DNA TGTGCCAGCAGCCCGAACGACCGTAACACCGGGGAGCTGTTTTTT. This gives the protein CASSPNDRNTGELFF.

This clonotype was seen a few times. This rearrangement joins TRBV3-1 to TRBJ1-1; D is uncertain. Trimming removed 4 bases from V and 3 bases from J, with 21 bases in between. Per the germline V gene, CDR1 is LGHDT and CDR2 is YNNKEL (reference sequence). This CDR3 contains 17 residues. CDR3 region: CASSRRRETVYYTEAFF. The CDR3 nucleotides read TGTGCCAGCAGCCGCCGCCGGGAAACGGTGTACTACACTGAAGCTTTCTTT. Variable domain in full (rest from reference TRBV3-1 and TRBJ1-1): DTAVSQTPKYLVTQMGNDKSIKCEQNLGHDTMYWYKQDSKKFLKIMFSYNNKELIINETVPNRFSPKSPDKAHLNLHINSLELGDSAVYFCASSRRRETVYYTEAFFGQGTRLTVV.

The chain recombines TRBV27 with TRBJ1-1; D uncertain. With 5 bases removed from V and 4 bases from J, the gap between germline ends came to 17 bases. Germline CDR1 is MNHEY and CDR2 is SMNVEV (reference sequence). The CDR3 consists of 15 residues. The CDR3 loop reads CASSPLTDGSTEAFF. The CDR3, as DNA: TGTGCCAGCAGTCCCCTCACCGACGGTAGCACTGAAGCTTTCTTT.

This clonotype was seen repeatedly, ten times or more. This rearrangement joins TRBV7-2 to TRBJ2-3, with 8 bases matching TRBD2. Germline loops: CDR1 SGHTA, CDR2 FQGNSA. The CDR3 consists of 15 residues. J was trimmed by 4 bases and V by 3 bases; bases with no gene match: 6. The CDR3 DNA is TGTGCCAGCAGCTTCCCGGGAGGGCCGGCAGATACGCAGTATTTT. This codes for CASSFPGGPADTQYF.

This clonotype appeared many times. This sequence joins TRBV6-5 and TRBJ1-1, with no clear D. Germline V gives CDR1 MNHEY, CDR2 SVGAGI. Trimming removed 5 bases at V and 5 bases at J, with 12 bases between. CDR3 size: 13 residues. The CDR3 is CASSPTYRTEAFF. The CDR3, as DNA: TGTGCCAGCAGTCCGACGTATAGGACTGAAGCTTTCTTT.

This clonotype was observed at least ten times. J is TRBJ1-1 and V is TRBV29-1; D unclear. Between the trimmed V and J ends, which lost 5 bases and 0 bases, there was a span of 13 bases. This CDR3 has 14 amino acids. Germline V gene lookup returns CDR1 SQVTM and CDR2 ANQGSEA. The CDR3 reads CSVPPRRMNTEAFF. DNA for the CDR3: TGCAGCGTTCCCCCCCGCCGGATGAACACTGAAGCTTTCTTT.

This clonotype has ten or more counts. This chain joins TRBV5-1 and TRBJ2-2; a possible D gene is TRBD1 (7 bases). V gave up 5 bases and J gave up 0 bases, with 17 bases separating them. Germline V gives CDR1 SGHRS, CDR2 YFSETQ. The CDR3 spans 17 residues. The CDR3 sequence: CASRPGQEGSNTGELFF. CDR3 in DNA: TGCGCCAGCAGGCCTGGACAGGAGGGATCGAACACCGGGGAGCTGTTTTTT.